This TCR beta chain was observed in a study of blood T cell repertoires in COVID-19. For the study at large: Spain, Italy and the United States supplied samples that represented acute and convalescent COVID-19. T cells, B-cell-depleted T cells, or PBMCs provided the cDNA or gDNA that served as material.

In the original processing: Estimated nucleated cell counts came from reference gene primer amplification. Sequencing used immunoSEQ multiplex PCR; TCRdb keeps in-frame clones, though not all of them. The DNA gave D and trimming, while V, J and clone size come from that table. The sample carries about 250,000 clones, approximately 90% recorded once. Trimming took 7 bases from V and 6 from J, leaving 16 bases between them. CDR3 length: 13 residues. This chain connects TRBV12-3 or TRBV12-4 to TRBJ2-7; weak D call: TRBD2 (5 bases). This clonotype originated in a woman in her thirties or forties who had recovered from COVID-19. The sample consisted of peripheral blood. The CDR3 nucleotides read TGTGCCAGCATGGTAGCTGTTGCGGGCGAGCAGTACTTC. Its protein is CASMVAVAGEQYF.